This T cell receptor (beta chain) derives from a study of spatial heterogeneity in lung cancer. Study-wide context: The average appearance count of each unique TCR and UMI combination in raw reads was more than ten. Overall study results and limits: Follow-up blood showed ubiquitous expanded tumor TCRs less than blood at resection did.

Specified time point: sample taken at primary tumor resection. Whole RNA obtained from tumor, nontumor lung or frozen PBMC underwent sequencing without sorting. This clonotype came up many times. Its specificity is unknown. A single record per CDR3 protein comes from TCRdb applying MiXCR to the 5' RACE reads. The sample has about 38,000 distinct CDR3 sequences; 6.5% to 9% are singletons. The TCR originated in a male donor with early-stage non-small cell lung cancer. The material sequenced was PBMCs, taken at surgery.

The CDR3 coding sequence is TGCGCCAGCAGCCAAGATCCCCCTAGCGGGGAGTCAGATACGCAGTATTTT. Its protein is CASSQDPPSGESDTQYF. This chain connects TRBV4-3 to TRBJ2-3; 9 nucleotides align to TRBD2. This CDR3 is built from 17 residues. Germline V gene sequence: CDR1 LGHNA, CDR2 YSLEER. V was pared by 0 bases and J by 4 bases, with 8 bases of the junction left unmatched.